This note documents a single T cell receptor (beta chain) sequence. This clone's antigen is unknown. Per-base qualities were not stored, and no clone one base away is much larger. The source of the sample is a study of blood T cell repertoires in COVID-19 (dated by TCRdb to about 2020). Regarding the complete study: Samples from collaborators originated in the United States, Italy and Spain and spanned both the acute and convalescent phases of COVID-19. The material from the prospective study consisted of cDNA or gDNA derived from T cells, B-cell-depleted T cells, or PBMCs. The repertoires were made available in a free public database intended to serve as a resource for research on the immune response to SARS-CoV-2. The dataset comprised deeply sampled blood TCRbeta repertoires from subjects exposed to, actively infected with, or recovered from COVID-19. Sample metadata almost always included a de-identified subject ID, COVID-19 status, age in years and sex. Where available, HLA class I and class II types were taken from metadata supplied by the sample provider and were not determined by assay-based typing. Samples came from the ongoing ImmuneRACE study (first 160 participants) plus 1,254 subjects from 6 global collaborators. On the study overall, not on this receptor specifically: The amount of clinical and demographic metadata varied by source and participant and was provided uncurated.

The collaborating institutions used their own protocols to collect whole blood in K2EDTA tubes. For TCRbeta analysis, collaborator samples were shipped as frozen whole blood, as isolated PBMCs, or as DNA extracted from either sample type. CDR1 is given as SNHLY and CDR2 as FYNNEI, both from the germline V gene. V and J are trimmed by 1 base and 1 base, and the gene matches miss 1 base of the junction. Inclusive of the bounding cysteine and phenylalanine, the CDR3 is 16 residues long. Left in the record is the CDR3 DNA by itself, 48 bases read in frame from the first base. The immunoSEQ Assay, a bias-controlled multiplex PCR, was used to amplify TCRbeta CDR3 regions from genomic DNA. In the authors' own workflow: Within the assay, amplification of reference gene primers was used to estimate how many nucleated cells each sample contained. Sequence reads were collapsed and filtered to measure the absolute abundance of every unique TCRbeta CDR3 rearrangement. Productive Simpson clonality was computed per sample as the square root of Simpson's diversity index over productive rearrangements. Here the immuneACCESS table is served through TCRdb, limited to in-frame sequences with V and J called. Missing clones are a known gap in these copies; in checked studies unresolved V genes cover under half, and the rest lacks a known reason. For V, J and clone size, that table is used; D and trimming come from the DNA. This sample lists some 250,000 clones; around 79% were detected once. The ten largest clones capture around 3.4% of the sample.

The rearranged chain carries TRBV2 and TRBJ1-5; 10 junctional bases match TRBD1. Sequenced input: peripheral blood. The TCR was taken from a woman at least 80 years old with acute or convalescent COVID-19. The DNA sequence is TGTGCCAGCAGTGAAGGGACAGGGGGGAGCAATCAGCCCCAGCATTTT. The encoded protein is CASSEGTGGSNQPQHF.